The T cell receptor (beta chain) under discussion was sequenced for a study of T cells in pancreatic ductal adenocarcinoma (TCRdb year 2017). Background on the whole study: Surgically resected pancreatic ductal adenocarcinoma specimens were analyzed for the quantity, spatial distribution, and characteristics of both suppressive cells and tumor-infiltrating CD8+ T cells, an effort aimed at clarifying the adaptive T-cell response occurring naturally.

Pancreatic ductal adenocarcinoma patients who had undergone surgery without neoadjuvant therapy were selected. Peripheral blood was collected in heparin tubes, and PBMCs were then isolated from the blood with a histopaque density gradient and cryopreserved in about 11% DMSO. Genomic DNA was extracted from six or seven PBMC and about 10 flash-frozen tumor specimens using the DNeasy Blood and Tissue Kit with Proteinase K and RNase treatment. The immunoSEQ hsTCRB kit was used to amplify TCR beta CDR3 regions from genomic DNA. An Illumina HiSeq system was used for high-throughput TRB CDR3 sequencing. In the source study's methods: The immunoSEQ software was used to analyze the sequencing reads, and any nonproductive sequences containing premature stops or frame-shifts were left out. Clonality of the repertoire was calculated as one minus Shannon entropy normalized by log2 of the number of unique productive sequences. Sourced from immuneACCESS, this table was stored by TCRdb with only in-frame sequences that have V and J called. A share of the clones is absent; for the studies checked, an unresolved V gene accounts for under half, and the remainder has no known explanation. From that table come the V and J calls and clone size; the DNA was used to work out D and trimming. The sample has about 97,000 clones on record, around 96% of them singletons. Jointly, the top ten make up roughly 3.1% of the sample.

Findings and caveats that apply to the study as a whole: T-cell clonality did not differ significantly between tumor and blood, with mean clonality roughly 0.1 in tumors and less than 0.08 in blood. Comparisons of clonality between tumor and blood may be biased because tumors are enriched in CD45RO+ effector T cells rather than naive T cells, which biases the comparison toward lower diversity. Since most pancreatic cancer patients present with inoperable disease, the resected cohort was skewed toward the minority of patients who had early-stage disease. More total productive templates and roughly 8-fold more unique clonotypes were found in blood samples than in tumor samples.

To note about this clone: The target of this receptor is not known. Within one base of it there is no much larger clone, and no base qualities were kept.

From its cysteine to its phenylalanine, the CDR3 spans 13 amino acids. Just the 39-base CDR3 DNA is kept, in frame starting at base 1. Between the V and J ends, shortened by 6 bases and 4 bases respectively, the junction contains 10 bases. CDR1 LNHDA and CDR2 SQIVND were looked up in the germline V gene (reference sequence). What was sequenced was PBMCs. The receptor comes from a human donor with pancreatic ductal adenocarcinoma. The rearranged segments are TRBV19 and TRBJ1-5, and perhaps TRBD1 as D gene, on 6 matching bases. The CDR3 reads CASSPGANQPQHF. The nucleotides read TGTGCCAGTAGCCCAGGGGCAAATCAGCCCCAGCATTTT.